Sequencing of this TCR beta chain was carried out in a study of T cell responses to AZD1222 COVID-19 vaccine. Notes on the study in general: Only a handful of AZD1222 recipients tested seropositive at baseline. Repertoire sampling occurred only after the peak T cell response. Dominant CD4 TCR responses targeted spike regions 160-218 and 743-854.

In germline, CDR1 is MDHEN, CDR2 SYDVKM. This CDR3 is built from 14 residues. The V and J ends lost 2 bases and 4 bases respectively, with 11 bases between them. Comment on this clone: Its antigen is as yet unknown.

Data came from immunoSEQ multiplex PCR; TCRdb stores just in-frame clones and leaves some out. The sample holds 84,000 or so clones, roughly 90% seen once. The TCR comes from an adult in good health. The chain links TRBV28 to TRBJ1-2; D is ambiguous. The source material was peripheral blood, sampled on day 0 of AZD1222 vaccination. The CDR3 sequence is CASSLGTEFYGYTF. CDR3 coding DNA: TGTGCCAGCAGTTTAGGAACAGAATTCTATGGCTACACCTTC.